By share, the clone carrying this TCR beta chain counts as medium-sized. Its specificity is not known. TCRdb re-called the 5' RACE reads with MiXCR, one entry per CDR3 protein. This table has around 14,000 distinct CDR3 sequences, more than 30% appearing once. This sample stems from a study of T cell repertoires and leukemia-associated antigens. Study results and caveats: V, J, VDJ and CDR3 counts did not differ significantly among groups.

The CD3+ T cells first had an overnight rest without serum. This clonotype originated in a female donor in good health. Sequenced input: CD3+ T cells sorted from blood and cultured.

The CDR3 loop is CASSYSGLDTQYF. The CDR3, as DNA: TGTGCCAGCAGTTATTCAGGGCTAGATACGCAGTATTTT. The chain combines TRBV6-5 with TRBJ2-3, with D maybe TRBD1 (5 bases). Trimming took off 3 bases at V and 5 bases at J, with 9 bases between the two ends. The germline gives CDR1 MNHEY, CDR2 SVGAGI. The CDR3 is 13 amino acids.